One T cell receptor (beta chain) is described in this entry. Antigen unknown. The record originates from a study of T cells in Graves' hyperthyroidism and ophthalmopathy. Template material for amplifying TCR beta CDR3 regions consisted of RNA transcripts. With the HTBI primer set, the TCR CDR3 went through a first round of RT-PCR. TCRdb independently ran MiXCR on the multiplex PCR reads; one entry per CDR3 protein. The sample has about 480,000 distinct CDR3 sequences; less than 25% are singletons. Study-wide points: Ophthalmopathy stood apart from stable hyperthyroidism in a 13 V-J model.

Trimming removed 8 bases at V and 3 bases at J, with 16 bases between. CDR3 length: 15 amino acids. Patients having uncontrolled infection, another autoimmune disease, pregnancy or lactation were not included. Orbital computed tomography, thyroid ultrasound, serum thyroxine and TRAb, and clinical symptoms together informed the diagnoses. The sequencing input was blood. V usage is TRBV12-3 or TRBV12-4 and J usage is TRBJ2-2; D gene ambiguous. The clonotype was recovered from a woman aged 70-85 years with Graves' ophthalmopathy. The CDR3 protein is CASVRSVGYTGELFF. The CDR3 DNA reads as TGTGCCAGCGTAAGATCCGTGGGTTACACCGGGGAGCTGTTTTTT.